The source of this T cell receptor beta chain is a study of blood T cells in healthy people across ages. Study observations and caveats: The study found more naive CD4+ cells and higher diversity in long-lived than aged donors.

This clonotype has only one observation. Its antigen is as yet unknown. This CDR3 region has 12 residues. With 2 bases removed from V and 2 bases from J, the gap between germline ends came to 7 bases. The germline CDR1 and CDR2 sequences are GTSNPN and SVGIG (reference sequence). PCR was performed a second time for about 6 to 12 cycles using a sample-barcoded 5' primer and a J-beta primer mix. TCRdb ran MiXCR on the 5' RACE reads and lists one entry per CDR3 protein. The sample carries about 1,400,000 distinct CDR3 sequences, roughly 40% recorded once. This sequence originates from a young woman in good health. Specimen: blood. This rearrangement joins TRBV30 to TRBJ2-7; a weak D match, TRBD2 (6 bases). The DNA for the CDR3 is TGTGCCTGGAGTTGGGGGGCCTACGAGCAGTACTTC. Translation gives CAWSWGAYEQYF.